The 30 T cell receptor beta chains presented below share a single source sample, sequenced in a study of blood T cell repertoires in COVID-19. TCRdb keeps only in-frame clones here, not all; method: immunoSEQ multiplex PCR. Of under 150,000 clones listed, over 55% are singletons. The sample consisted of peripheral blood. The receptors stem from a woman between 65 and 79 years old with acute or convalescent COVID-19.

The V call is TRBV21-1, the J call TRBJ2-1; the table's D call TRBD1 went unverified against the DNA. TRBV21-1 constitutes a pseudogene. CDR3 length: 17 amino acids. CDR3 sequence: CASSERQGGDSYNEQFF. The CDR3 DNA follows: TGTGCCAGCAGCGAAAGACAGGGGGGAGACTCCTACAATGAGCAGTTCTTC.

This clone was counted a single time. This chain joins TRBV18 and TRBJ1-1; the match to TRBD1 covers 7 bases. With V trimmed by 5 bases and J by 4 bases, 7 bases remained unmatched. In germline, CDR1 is KGHSH, CDR2 LQKENI. The CDR3 extends over 14 amino acids. The CDR3 region has the DNA TGTGCCAGCTCATTCCGACAGGGATCCACTGAAGCTTTCTTT. Encoded protein: CASSFRQGSTEAFF.

The chain combines TRBV5-4 with TRBJ2-7; no clear D. CDR1 and CDR2 (germline): SGHNT, YYREEE (reference sequence). The CDR3 covers 14 residues. V lost 2 bases and J lost 1, with 10 bases in between. CDR3 bases: TGTGCCAGCAGCTTTGCTCGAGGTTCCTACGAGCAGTACTTC. Translating it yields CASSFARGSYEQYF.

The rearrangement uses TRBV2 and TRBJ2-3, with D perhaps TRBD2 (7 bases). The germline V gene encodes CDR1 SNHLY and CDR2 FYNNEI. This CDR3 is 15 amino acids long. The germline V and J ends were trimmed by 10 bases and 7 bases, with 24 bases remaining between them. For the CDR3, the DNA is TGTGCCACCGAGTTGGAGGGGGGGAGGTTAAATACGCAGTATTTT. This sequence encodes CATELEGGRLNTQYF.

This CDR3 is CASRDPGGLATQYF. In DNA form, the CDR3 reads TGTGCCAGCAGGGATCCAGGGGGACTGGCTACGCAGTATTTT. The chain recombines TRBV6-5 with TRBJ2-3; TRBD1 is a possible D gene (7 bases). The CDR3 has 14 residues. The ends were cut back, 6 bases at V and 8 bases at J, with 18 bases in the middle. Germline lookup yields CDR1 MNHEY and CDR2 SVGAGI.

CDR3 protein: CASSVAAGNTGELFF. In DNA, the CDR3 is TGTGCCAGCAGCGTAGCAGCGGGAAACACCGGGGAGCTGTTTTTT. J is TRBJ2-2 and V is TRBV9; 7 bases are shared with TRBD2. Germline trimming cut 0 bases from V and 2 bases from J; bases unmatched to any gene: 1. CDR1 SGDLS and CDR2 YYNGEE come from the germline V gene. The CDR3 runs to 15 residues. The full variable domain, completed using reference TRBV9 and TRBJ2-2, is DSGVTQTPKHLITATGQRVTLRCSPRSGDLSVYWYQQSLDQGLQFLIQYYNGEERAKGNILERFSAQQFPDLHSELNLSSLELGDSALYFCASSVAAGNTGELFFGEGSRLTVL.

The V and J genes are TRBV7-2 and TRBJ2-6; D ambiguous. V gave up 4 bases and J gave up 0 bases, with 4 bases separating them. Germline V gene sequence: CDR1 SGHTA, CDR2 FQGNSA. CDR3 length equals 14 residues. CDR3 DNA sequence: TGTGCCAGCAGCTCGGGCTCTGGGGCCAACGTCCTGACTTTC. This codes for CASSSGSGANVLTF.

CDR3 in DNA: TGTGCCAGCAGTCTAGGCACTGAAGCTTTCTTT. Protein: CASSLGTEAFF. The chain employs TRBV6-2 or TRBV6-3 and TRBJ1-1; no firm D call. Trimming stripped 5 bases from V and 4 bases from J, with 5 bases between. Germline V gene sequence: CDR1 MNHEY, CDR2 SVGEGT. CDR3 length: 11 amino acids.

The chain couples TRBV7-8 to TRBJ1-4; 8 bases line up with TRBD1. The CDR3 has 14 amino acids. Germline V lookup: CDR1 SGHVS, CDR2 FQNEAQ. V dropped 5 bases and J dropped 12; count of bases not matched to a gene: 11. CDR3 sequence reads: CASSPGTGLQELFF. The CDR3 nucleotides read TGTGCCAGCAGCCCTGGGACAGGTCTGCAAGAACTGTTTTTT.

This clone showed up just a few times. The V gene is TRBV27, the J gene TRBJ2-1, with D possibly TRBD2 on 7 matching bases. This CDR3 is built from 15 residues. Germline CDR1 MNHEY, CDR2 SMNVEV (reference sequence). Trimming removed 4 bases from V and 6 bases from J, with 16 bases in between. The CDR3 spells CASSSPRGAGNEQFF. CDR3 DNA: TGTGCCAGCAGTTCCCCTCGGGGGGCTGGCAATGAGCAGTTCTTC.

To note about this clone: Germline is not matched at one junction end, which may reflect a read error. The chain couples TRBV6-5 to TRBJ1-4; a possible D gene is TRBD1 (6 bases). The CDR3 is 14 residues long. Germline V lookup: CDR1 MNHEY, CDR2 SVGAGI. CDR3 sequence reads: CASRYYGGGEKLFF. CDR3 sequence (DNA): TGTGCCAGCAGATACTATGGCGGGGGCGAAAAACTGTTTTTT.

The rearrangement uses TRBV7-9 and TRBJ1-4; 8 bases line up with TRBD1. With V trimmed by 5 bases and J by 11 bases, 16 bases remained unmatched. The V gene's germline CDR1 is SEHNR and CDR2 FQNEAQ (reference sequence). CDR3 length: 16 amino acids. The CDR3 spells CASSPQRGQGMGKLFF. The CDR3 DNA sequence: TGTGCCAGCAGCCCACAACGAGGACAGGGAATGGGCAAACTGTTTTTT.

The chain couples TRBV27 to TRBJ2-2; possible D gene TRBD2, 5 bases. V lost 6 bases to trimming and J lost 1 base, with 12 bases between them. The germline V gene encodes CDR1 MNHEY and CDR2 SMNVEV (reference sequence). The length of the CDR3 is 15 residues. In DNA, the CDR3 is TGTGCCAGCAGCCTACAGAGCGGGAACACCGGGGAGCTGTTTTTT. It specifies CASSLQSGNTGELFF.

The genes are TRBV19 and TRBJ1-2, with D hard to call. Germline CDR1 LNHDA, CDR2 SQIVND (reference sequence). This CDR3 contains 13 residues. Trimming pared 3 bases from V and 2 bases from J, leaving 7 bases between. CDR3 bases: TGTGCCAGTAGTATTCAGGCCAACTATGGCTACACCTTC. Amino acids: CASSIQANYGYTF.

This chain links TRBV7-2 with TRBJ2-3; D is unresolved. Deletions cut 2 bases from V and 6 bases from J, with 12 bases between. This CDR3 has 14 amino acids. In germline, CDR1 is SGHTA, CDR2 FQGNSA. The CDR3 sequence is CASSLKAYSDTQYF. For the CDR3, the DNA is TGTGCCAGCAGCTTAAAAGCCTACAGCGATACGCAGTATTTT.

The gene calls are TRBV7-9 and TRBJ2-5; 9 bases align to TRBD2. Germline loops: CDR1 SEHNR, CDR2 FQNEAQ (reference sequence). CDR3 size: 15 residues. After removal of 1 base from V and 2 bases from J, the junction contained 2 bases not matched to a gene. In DNA, the CDR3 is TGTGCCAGCAGCTTAGGCGGGGGGGCACAAGAGACCCAGTACTTC. Translated, it gives CASSLGGGAQETQYF.

V is TRBV5-1 and J is TRBJ2-3; D not certain. The germline gives CDR1 SGHRS, CDR2 YFSETQ. V was trimmed by 0 bases and J by 2 bases, leaving 19 bases between them. CDR3 size: 18 residues. The CDR3 protein is CASSLDIRHPSATDTQYF. The CDR3 nucleotides are TGCGCCAGCAGCTTGGATATTCGGCACCCCAGCGCCACAGATACGCAGTATTTT. Together with reference TRBV5-1 and TRBJ2-3, the CDR3 gives the full variable domain: KAGVTQTPRYLIKTRGQQVTLSCSPISGHRSVSWYQQTPGQGLQFLFEYFSETQRNKGNFPGRFSGRQFSNSRSEMNVSTLELGDSALYLCASSLDIRHPSATDTQYFGPGTRLTVL.

This rearrangement joins TRBV6-5 to TRBJ2-1; TRBD2 agrees at 9 bases. The germline gives CDR1 MNHEY, CDR2 SVGAGI. The length of the CDR3 is 15 residues. J gave up 4 bases and V 6 bases, and 7 bases lay outside the gene matches. The CDR3 DNA reads TGTGCCAGCAGACGTAGCGGGAGACTATACAATGAGCAGTTCTTC. Translating gives CASRRSGRLYNEQFF.

The chain employs TRBV18 and TRBJ2-7; a possible D gene is TRBD1 (6 bases). CDR1 and CDR2 (germline): KGHSH, LQKENI. The CDR3 totals 14 residues. The V gene lost 3 bases and the J gene lost 4 bases, with 13 bases spanning the gap. CDR3 in DNA: TGTGCCAGCTCACCCTCCAGGGGCGGGTACGAGCAGTACTTC. As protein: CASSPSRGGYEQYF. Looking up the rest from reference TRBV18 and TRBJ2-7 gives the full variable domain: NAGVMQNPRHLVRRRGQEARLRCSPMKGHSHVYWYRQLPEEGLKFMVYLQKENIIDESGMPKERFSAEFPKEGPSILRIQQVVRGDSAAYFCASSPSRGGYEQYFGPGTRLTVT.

This clone was detected only once. The chain employs TRBV19 and TRBJ1-6; D is unclear. Trimming took off 0 bases at V and 7 bases at J, with 13 bases between the two ends. Per the germline V gene, CDR1 is LNHDA and CDR2 is SQIVND (reference sequence). The length of the CDR3 is 16 residues. The CDR3 DNA is TGTGCCAGTAGTATAGATTCGGTCTCGGGGAATTCACCCCTCCACTTT. Its protein is CASSIDSVSGNSPLHF.

This chain links TRBV4-1 with TRBJ2-5; a weak D match, TRBD2 (5 bases). Trimming took 1 base from V and 5 from J, leaving 20 bases between them. The CDR3 sequence is 17 residues long. Per germline, CDR1 MGHRA and CDR2 YSYEKL. The CDR3 loop is CASSQGVSGIPGETQYF. The CDR3 nucleotides are TGCGCCAGCAGCCAAGGAGTTTCGGGAATCCCGGGGGAGACCCAGTACTTC.

The V call is TRBV9, the J call TRBJ2-1, with 10 bases that match TRBD2. CDR1 and CDR2 (germline): SGDLS, YYNGEE. The V gene end was trimmed by 4 bases and the J gene end by 7 bases; junction bases not matched to a gene: 8. This CDR3 comprises 15 residues. The DNA of the CDR3 is TGTGCCAGCAGCCCCCGGACTAGCGGATTGAATGAGCAGTTCTTC. Translating gives CASSPRTSGLNEQFF.

The chain recombines TRBV19 with TRBJ1-1; D is undetermined. Trimming pared 3 bases from V and 4 bases from J, leaving 12 bases between. CDR1 and CDR2 from the germline V gene are LNHDA and SQIVND (reference sequence). The CDR3 length is 14 residues. The CDR3 nucleotides read TGTGCCAGTAGTATTCGGGGAGGGAGCACTGAAGCTTTCTTT. Encoded protein: CASSIRGGSTEAFF.

V and J are TRBV6-5 and TRBJ1-5; no definite D call. This CDR3 is 14 amino acids long. Trimming pared 2 bases from V and 0 bases from J, leaving 5 bases between. The V gene's germline CDR1 is MNHEY and CDR2 SVGAGI. The CDR3 here is CASSYQYSNQPQHF. CDR3 bases: TGTGCCAGCAGTTACCAGTATAGCAATCAGCCCCAGCATTTT.

Here the CDR3 reads CASSQSPGDNSPLHF. The CDR3 region has the DNA TGCGCCAGCAGCCAGTCACCGGGGGATAATTCACCCCTCCACTTT. This chain connects TRBV5-1 to TRBJ1-6; weak D call: TRBD1 (5 bases). This CDR3 comprises 15 residues. Trimming took off 4 bases at V and 5 bases at J, with 13 bases between the two ends. Germline V gene data show CDR1 as SGHRS and CDR2 as YFSETQ.

V and J are TRBV3-1 (or the pseudogene TRBV3-2) and TRBJ2-5; perhaps TRBD1 as D (5 bases). This CDR3 spans 15 amino acids. V lost 2 bases and J lost 5, with 15 bases in between. Per germline, CDR1 LGHDT and CDR2 YNNKEL (reference sequence). Here the CDR3 reads CASSQPGQLGETQYF. CDR3 sequence (DNA): TGTGCCAGCAGCCAACCCGGACAACTCGGGGAGACCCAGTACTTC.

The J gene is TRBJ1-6, the V gene TRBV27, with D possibly being TRBD1 (6 bases). The CDR3 runs to 14 residues. Per the germline V gene, CDR1 is MNHEY and CDR2 is SMNVEV (reference sequence). The ends were cut back, 4 bases at V and 10 bases at J, with 14 bases in the middle. This CDR3 reads CASSYSRGGSPLHF. The CDR3 DNA reads TGTGCCAGCAGTTATTCCAGGGGTGGATCACCCCTCCACTTT.

The chain recombines TRBV6-1 with TRBJ1-1, with D maybe TRBD1 (5 bases). Trimming took 6 bases from V and 1 from J, leaving 12 bases between them. Germline V gives CDR1 MNHNS, CDR2 SASEGT. This CDR3 comprises 14 residues. This chain's CDR3 is CASRLGQGNTEAFF. DNA of the CDR3: TGTGCCAGCAGATTAGGGCAGGGGAACACTGAAGCTTTCTTT.

The chain employs TRBV5-1 and TRBJ2-6, with 7 positions matching TRBD1. V lost 4 bases, J lost 0 bases, and 7 bases stayed unmatched. This CDR3 region has 17 residues. Germline-derived CDR1 and CDR2 are SGHRS and YFSETQ. DNA for the CDR3: TGCGCCAGCAGCGGACGGACAGGCAACTCTGGGGCCAACGTCCTGACTTTC. Its translation: CASSGRTGNSGANVLTF.

A few counts support this clone. V and J are TRBV4-1 and TRBJ2-7; tentatively, D is TRBD2 (6 bases). The germline V and J ends were trimmed by 0 bases and 0 bases, with 15 bases remaining between them. Germline V gene data show CDR1 as MGHRA and CDR2 as YSYEKL. This CDR3 has 17 residues. As DNA, the CDR3 is TGCGCCAGCAGCCAAGATAGAGGCGACGGGAGCTCCTACGAGCAGTACTTC. It translates to CASSQDRGDGSSYEQYF.